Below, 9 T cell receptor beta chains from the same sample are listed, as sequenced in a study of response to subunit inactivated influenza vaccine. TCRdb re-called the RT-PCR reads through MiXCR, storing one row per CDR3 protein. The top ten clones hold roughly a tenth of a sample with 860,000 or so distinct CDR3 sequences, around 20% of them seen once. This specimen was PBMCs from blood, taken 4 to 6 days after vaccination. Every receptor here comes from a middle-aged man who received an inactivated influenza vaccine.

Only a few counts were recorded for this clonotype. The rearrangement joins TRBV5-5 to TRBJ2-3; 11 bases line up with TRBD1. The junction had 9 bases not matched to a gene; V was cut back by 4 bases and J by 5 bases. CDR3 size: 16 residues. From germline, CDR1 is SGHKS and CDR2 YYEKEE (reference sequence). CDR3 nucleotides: TGTGCCAGCAGCCCGCCGGGACAGGGGGGGATAGATACGCAGTATTTT. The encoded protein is CASSPPGQGGIDTQYF.

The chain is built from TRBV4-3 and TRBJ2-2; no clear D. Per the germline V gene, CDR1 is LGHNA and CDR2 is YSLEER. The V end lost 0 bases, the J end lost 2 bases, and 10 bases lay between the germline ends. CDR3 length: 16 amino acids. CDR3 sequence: CASSQDLRRNTGELFF. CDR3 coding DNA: TGCGCCAGCAGCCAAGATCTACGGAGAAACACCGGGGAGCTGTTTTTT.

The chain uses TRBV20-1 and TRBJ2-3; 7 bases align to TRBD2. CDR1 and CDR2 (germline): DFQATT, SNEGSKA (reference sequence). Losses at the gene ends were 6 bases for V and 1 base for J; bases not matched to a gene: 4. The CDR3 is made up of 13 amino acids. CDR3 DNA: TGCAGTGCCGACACTAGCGGCACAGATACGCAGTATTTT. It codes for CSADTSGTDTQYF.

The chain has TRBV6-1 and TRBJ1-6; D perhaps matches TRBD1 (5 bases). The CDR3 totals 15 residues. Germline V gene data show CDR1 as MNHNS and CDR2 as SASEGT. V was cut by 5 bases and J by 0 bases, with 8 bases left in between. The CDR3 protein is CASSRQFSYNSPLHF. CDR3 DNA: TGTGCCAGCAGTCGACAGTTCTCCTATAATTCACCCCTCCACTTT.

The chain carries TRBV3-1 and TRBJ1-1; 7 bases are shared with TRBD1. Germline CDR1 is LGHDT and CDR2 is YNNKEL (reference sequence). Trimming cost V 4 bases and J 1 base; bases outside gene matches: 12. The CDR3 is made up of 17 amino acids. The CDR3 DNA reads TGTGCCAGCAGCCCCCGACAGGGCTCGGGGGAGAACACTGAAGCTTTCTTT. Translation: CASSPRQGSGENTEAFF.

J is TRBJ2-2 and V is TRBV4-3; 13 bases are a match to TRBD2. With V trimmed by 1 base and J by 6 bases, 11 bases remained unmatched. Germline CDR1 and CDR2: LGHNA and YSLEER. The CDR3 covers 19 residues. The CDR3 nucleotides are TGCGCCAGCAGCCAAGTCACTAGCGGGGGGGCCGATTCGTCCGGGGAGCTGTTTTTT. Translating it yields CASSQVTSGGADSSGELFF.

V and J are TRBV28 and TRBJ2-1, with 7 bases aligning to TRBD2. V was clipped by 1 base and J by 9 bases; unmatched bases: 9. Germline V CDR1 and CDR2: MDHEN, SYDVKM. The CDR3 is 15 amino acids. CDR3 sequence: CASSLSLGRASEQFF. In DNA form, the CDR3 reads TGTGCCAGCAGTTTATCGTTAGGGAGGGCAAGTGAGCAGTTCTTC.

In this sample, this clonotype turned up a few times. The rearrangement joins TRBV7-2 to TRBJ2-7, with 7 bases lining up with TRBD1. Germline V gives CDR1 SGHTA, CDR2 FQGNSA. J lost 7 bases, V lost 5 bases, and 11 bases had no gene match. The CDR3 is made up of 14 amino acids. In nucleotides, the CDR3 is TGTGCCAGCAGCCTCAATGACAGGGTTGGTGAGCAGTACTTC. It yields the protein CASSLNDRVGEQYF.

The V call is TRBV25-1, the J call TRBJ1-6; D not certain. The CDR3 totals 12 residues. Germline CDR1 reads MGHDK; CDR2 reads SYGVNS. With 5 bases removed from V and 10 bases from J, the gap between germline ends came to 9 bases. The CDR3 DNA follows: TGTGCCAGCAGTAAAGGGTCCTCACCCCTCCACTTT. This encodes CASSKGSSPLHF.